This T cell receptor (beta chain) was identified during a study of PD-L1 blockade in urothelial cancer (dated 2017 in TCRdb). Study-wide context: Therapy was started in the mid-2010s for all patients, and atezolizumab 1,200 mg was administered intravenously every 3 weeks. Pretreatment blood TCR-seq was available for twenty-nine patients, at least one posttreatment blood collection was obtained for some 24 patients, and tumor TCR-seq was available for some 24 patients. In the same patients, whole exome sequencing and RNA sequencing of pretreatment tumors were performed in addition to TCR sequencing. The study, an exploratory multi-omic analysis, examined somatic, immune and clinical correlates of response to PD-L1 blockade with atezolizumab in urothelial cancer. Durable clinical benefit was achieved by nine patients but not by the remaining 20. Durable clinical benefit meant progression-free survival longer than 6 months, and TCR features were also tested against progression-free and overall survival. An ECOG performance status of 0 or 1 was recorded for the patients, and 0 to 3 prior chemotherapy regimens had been received by the patients. About 90% of the 29 patients were males with bladder-origin urothelial cancer, and about 60% of the 29 reported a prior smoking history. Blood samples yielded a median of around 140,000 T cells and approximately 83,000 unique TCRs, with median clonality 0.080. Pretreatment tumor samples, along with matched peripheral blood collected serially before and after atezolizumab treatment, underwent TCR sequencing. Blood samples were analyzed 3 weeks after the start of treatment (second dose) and 6 weeks after the start of treatment. Findings and caveats that apply to the study as a whole: At 3 weeks after the start of treatment, tumor-associated TCR clones in peripheral blood had expanded more in patients with durable benefit (n of about 20, p = 0.022). Because of the small sample size (n of about 30) and the many exploratory analyses performed, the results are intended to be regarded as hypothesis-generating. Improved progression-free and overall survival was found to be associated with pretreatment peripheral blood TCR clonality below the median.

The time point label for this specimen denotes: peripheral blood 6 weeks after treatment start. The cohort comprised fewer than 35 patients with locally advanced or metastatic urothelial carcinoma treated at Memorial Sloan Kettering on a trial protocol. Peripheral blood mononuclear cells were collected pretreatment and during treatment, with between 1 and 8 total time points obtained per patient. The Qiagen DNeasy Blood extraction kit was used to purify genomic DNA from total PBMCs and tumor samples. PBMCs were collected pretreatment and during treatment and were isolated and stored as previously described. Each PCR received spiked-in synthetic TCR analog templates so that absolute template abundance could be estimated from read counts. The immunoSEQ assay used bias-controlled V and J gene primers to amplify TCRbeta CDR3 regions from genomic DNA. Rearranged TCRbeta segments were sequenced at approximately 20X coverage. In the paper's pipeline: Sequencing errors were corrected by clustering and CDR3s were annotated against IMGT to assign V, D and J genes. Only productive TCRbeta rearrangements were used in downstream analyses, excluding out-of-frame or stop-codon sequences. Clonality was calculated as one minus the Shannon entropy normalized by the log of the number of unique productive sequences. Fisher's exact test with Benjamini-Hochberg correction, at a threshold of adjusted p below 0.01, was used to find clones that differed between time points or between blood and tumor. In TCRdb, the immuneACCESS table is reduced to in-frame sequences with V and J assigned. These tables do not hold every clone; where another copy was compared, an unresolved V gene accounts for under half, and the others remain unexplained. V and J calls and clone size come straight from that table; D and trimming were deduced from the DNA. The sample table holds about 110,000 clones, of which 75% to 95% were seen once. The leading ten clones occupy approximately 3.5% of the sample.

The CDR3 numbers 15 residues from cysteine through phenylalanine. Only CDR3 DNA remains: 45 bases, in frame from the first base. V lost 3 bases and J lost 2 bases; the stretch between them is 11 bases long. Reading the germline V gene (reference sequence) gives CDR1 LNHDA and CDR2 SQIVND. With regard to this clone: What antigen it recognizes has not been identified. Base qualities were left out, and no much larger clone turns up one base away.

Rearrangement joined TRBV19 to TRBJ2-1; the D gene identity is not certain. This TCR was recovered from a man aged 55 to 70 with urothelial cancer. Sequencing used PBMCs, obtained around atezolizumab (anti-PD-L1) treatment. The CDR3 corresponds to CASSITKSAYNEQFF. The sequenced DNA is TGTGCCAGTAGTATTACGAAAAGCGCCTACAATGAGCAGTTCTTC.